The TCR beta chain described here comes from a study of early T cells in non-severe SARS-CoV-2 infection. V was pared by 3 bases and J by 4 bases, with 14 bases between. This CDR3 region has 15 residues. CDR1 SGHTA and CDR2 FQGTGA come from the germline V gene. This clonotype was picked up many times. TCRdb itself ran the 5' RACE reads through MiXCR, one entry per CDR3 protein. The table has some 32,000 distinct CDR3 sequences, roughly 7% seen once. Sequencing was carried out using whole blood. The genes are TRBV7-3 and TRBJ2-3; perhaps TRBD2 as D (6 bases). This sequence was found in an adult who was a healthcare worker with PCR-confirmed SARS-CoV-2 infection or an uninfected control (not recorded which). The CDR3 DNA reads as TGTGCCAGCAGCTTGACCGGGGGACGCTCAGATACGCAGTATTTT. Encoded protein: CASSLTGGRSDTQYF.